This T cell receptor (beta chain) was documented in a study of identical twins. Study observations and caveats: There were fewer insertions in abundant cord blood beta clonotypes, but memory repertoires showed no such pattern. Alpha sequences out of frame and shared by twins had excess low generation probability.

The CDR3 has 12 amino acids. Per germline, CDR1 SGHRS and CDR2 YFSETQ. Between the trimmed V and J ends, which lost 2 bases and 4 bases, there was a span of 5 bases. Using its own MiXCR run on the 5' RACE reads, TCRdb lists one record per CDR3 protein. The sample gives 450,000 to 650,000 distinct CDR3 sequences, roughly 15% of which show up once; roughly 0.46% is in the top ten. To note about this clonotype: Its specificity is not known.

A further study also used this sample, focusing on yellow fever vaccine responses in identical twins.

The receptor's source is a woman aged 18-29 years in good health. Specimen: CD4+ T cells sorted from blood. The chain is built from TRBV5-1 and TRBJ2-3; no clear D gene. The CDR3 is CASSFRADTQYF. For the CDR3, the DNA is TGCGCCAGCAGCTTTCGGGCAGATACGCAGTATTTT.